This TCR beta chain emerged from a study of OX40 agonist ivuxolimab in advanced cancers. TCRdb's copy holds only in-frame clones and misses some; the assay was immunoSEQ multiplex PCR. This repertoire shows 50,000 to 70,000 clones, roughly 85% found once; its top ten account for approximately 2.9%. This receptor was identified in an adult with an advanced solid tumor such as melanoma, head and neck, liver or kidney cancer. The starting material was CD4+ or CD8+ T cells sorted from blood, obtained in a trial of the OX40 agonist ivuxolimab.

CDR3 sequence (DNA): TGTGCCAGCAGCCCCACAGGGGTGGTGAACACTGAAGCTTTCTTT. Translating it yields CASSPTGVVNTEAFF. The chain recombines TRBV7-3 with TRBJ1-1; 7 bases are shared with TRBD1. The CDR3 is 15 residues long. J was trimmed by 0 bases and V by 5 bases; bases with no gene match: 6. Per the germline V gene, CDR1 is SGHTA and CDR2 is FQGTGA. The variable domain in full, completed from reference TRBV7-3 and TRBJ1-1, reads GAGVSQTPSNKVTEKGKYVELRCDPISGHTALYWYRQSLGQGPEFLIYFQGTGAADDSGLPNDRFFAVRPEGSVSTLKIQRTERGDSAVYLCASSPTGVVNTEAFFGQGTRLTVV.